The rows below give T cell receptor beta chains drawn from one sample of a study of cytomegalovirus exposure and HLA in healthy donors. Some clones are missing from TCRdb's copy, which holds only in-frame ones; the method was immunoSEQ multiplex PCR. The sample lists roughly 130,000 clones; roughly four fifths were seen once. The sequencing input was PBMCs. All receptors derive from a woman between 40 and 55 years old in good health and CMV-seronegative. Both conserved end residues are part of each CDR3. Fields, in order: clone size, J gene, V gene, D gene, CDR3 DNA, CDR3 protein. The D gene is left open where the match is weak. Size tells how often a clone was seen (once, few, many) or the class of an expanded clone, and some rows leave it out.

clone size: .
J gene: TRBJ1-5
V gene: TRBV7-2
D gene: .
CDR3 DNA: TGTGCCAGCAGCTTAACAGGGTTTCAGCCCCAGCATTTT
CDR3 protein: CASSLTGFQPQHF

clone size: .
J gene: TRBJ1-5
V gene: TRBV6-5
D gene: .
CDR3 DNA: TGTGCCAGCAGCCCCCAGGGTTTTCAGCCCCAGCATTTT
CDR3 protein: CASSPQGFQPQHF

clone size: .
J gene: TRBJ1-2
V gene: TRBV2
D gene: TRBD1
CDR3 DNA: TGTGCCAGCACCGGTACAGGGGGCTTAGTTGGCTACACCTTC
CDR3 protein: CASTGTGGLVGYTF

clone size: .
J gene: TRBJ1-6
V gene: TRBV4-1
D gene: TRBD1
CDR3 DNA: TGCGCCAGCAGCCCAGGGGGCACGTGGTTCAATTCACCCCTCCACTTT
CDR3 protein: CASSPGGTWFNSPLHF

clone size: .
J gene: TRBJ1-2
V gene: TRBV19
D gene: TRBD1
CDR3 DNA: TGTGCCAGTAGTACCCGACAGGGTGGAGGATATGGCTACACCTTC
CDR3 protein: CASSTRQGGGYGYTF

clone size: .
J gene: TRBJ1-5
V gene: TRBV18
D gene: .
CDR3 DNA: TGTGCCAGCTCACCCTACGGGGGTACTCAGCCCCAGCATTTT
CDR3 protein: CASSPYGGTQPQHF

clone size: .
J gene: TRBJ1-4
V gene: TRBV7-9
D gene: .
CDR3 DNA: TGTGCCAGCAGCTTAGCATTTCGAACAGGGAAAGCCATTGGTGAAAAACTGTTTTTT
CDR3 protein: CASSLAFRTGKAIGEKLFF

clone size: .
J gene: TRBJ2-3
V gene: TRBV21-1
D gene: .
CDR3 DNA: TGTGCCAGCAGTGGACTAGCGGGGGGGCCAAGGTCAGATACGCAGTATTTT
CDR3 protein: CASSGLAGGPRSDTQYF

clone size: .
J gene: TRBJ2-1
V gene: TRBV5-1
D gene: .
CDR3 DNA: TGCGCCAGCAGCTTGGCGGCAGGGGTATACAATGAGCAGTTCTTC
CDR3 protein: CASSLAAGVYNEQFF

clone size: .
J gene: TRBJ2-1
V gene: TRBV9
D gene: TRBD2
CDR3 DNA: TGTGCCAGCAGCCCGACTAGCGGGGGGCCTGAGGAGCAGTTCTTC
CDR3 protein: CASSPTSGGPEEQFF

clone size: .
J gene: TRBJ2-6
V gene: TRBV4-1
D gene: .
CDR3 DNA: TGCGCCAGCAGCCAAGATGTTCTAGGTTCTGGGGCCAACGTCCTGACTTTC
CDR3 protein: CASSQDVLGSGANVLTF

clone size: .
J gene: TRBJ2-1
V gene: TRBV5-1
D gene: TRBD1
CDR3 DNA: TGCGCCAGCAGCTCGGGACAGACGAATGAGCAGTTCTTC
CDR3 protein: CASSSGQTNEQFF

clone size: few
J gene: TRBJ1-1
V gene: TRBV6-5
D gene: TRBD1
CDR3 DNA: TGTGCCAGCAGCCGGGGACAGGGATACACTGAAGCTTTCTTT
CDR3 protein: CASSRGQGYTEAFF

clone size: .
J gene: TRBJ1-5
V gene: TRBV19
D gene: TRBD1
CDR3 DNA: TGTGCCAGTAGTGCTGACAGGGTCTATCAGCCCCAGCATTTT
CDR3 protein: CASSADRVYQPQHF

clone size: .
J gene: TRBJ2-4
V gene: TRBV6-5
D gene: .
CDR3 DNA: TGTGCCAGCAGTTACTCGACACAAGCCAAAAACATTCAGTACTTC
CDR3 protein: CASSYSTQAKNIQYF

clone size: .
J gene: TRBJ2-3
V gene: TRBV7-3
D gene: TRBD1
CDR3 DNA: TGTGCCAGCAGCTTAAAACCGCCGGGACAGGGTTGGGATACGCAGTATTTT
CDR3 protein: CASSLKPPGQGWDTQYF

clone size: .
J gene: TRBJ2-7
V gene: TRBV11-2
D gene: TRBD2
CDR3 DNA: TGTGCCAGCAGCTTAGGGTCCGGCGGGGGGGCTTACGAGCAGTACTTC
CDR3 protein: CASSLGSGGGAYEQYF

clone size: .
J gene: TRBJ2-3
V gene: TRBV6-6
D gene: .
CDR3 DNA: TGTGCCAGCAGTGACGGGGGACGCTGGGCAGATACGCAGTATTTT
CDR3 protein: CASSDGGRWADTQYF

clone size: .
J gene: TRBJ2-7
V gene: TRBV10-3
D gene: TRBD1
CDR3 DNA: TGTGCCATCAGTGAGTCGTCAGGGGGCGGTTACGAGCAGTACTTC
CDR3 protein: CAISESSGGGYEQYF

clone size: .
J gene: TRBJ2-2
V gene: TRBV13
D gene: .
CDR3 DNA: TGTGCCAGCAGCTTAGGCGGGGGGCCCACCGGGGAGCTGTTTTTT
CDR3 protein: CASSLGGGPTGELFF

clone size: .
J gene: TRBJ2-3
V gene: TRBV6-1
D gene: TRBD2
CDR3 DNA: TGTGCCAGCAGTGAACGCGGCAGGGTGAGCGGGGGGACGCAGTATTTT
CDR3 protein: CASSERGRVSGGTQYF

clone size: .
J gene: TRBJ2-7
V gene: TRBV19
D gene: .
CDR3 DNA: TGTGCCAGTAGTTCTTCCAGACAGTCCTACGAGCAGTACTTC
CDR3 protein: CASSSSRQSYEQYF

clone size: .
J gene: TRBJ1-5
V gene: TRBV15
D gene: TRBD1
CDR3 DNA: TGTGCCACCAGTCTACGACAGGGGGATCAGCCCCAGCATTTT
CDR3 protein: CATSLRQGDQPQHF

clone size: once
J gene: TRBJ1-6
V gene: TRBV7-9
D gene: .
CDR3 DNA: TGTTCCAGCAGTCGGGGAGGTGCAGGCGGTTCACCCCTCCACTTT
CDR3 protein: CSSSRGGAGGSPLHF

clone size: .
J gene: TRBJ2-3
V gene: TRBV14
D gene: TRBD2
CDR3 DNA: TGTGCCAGCAGCCCCGGGGGGTCCTTCACAGATACGCAGTATTTT
CDR3 protein: CASSPGGSFTDTQYF

clone size: .
J gene: TRBJ2-5
V gene: TRBV7-9
D gene: TRBD1
CDR3 DNA: TGTGCCAGCAGCTCGTCCGGGACAGGCGGGGAGACCCAGTACTTC
CDR3 protein: CASSSSGTGGETQYF

clone size: .
J gene: TRBJ1-4
V gene: TRBV28
D gene: .
CDR3 DNA: TGTGCCAGCAGTCGACGACAGGCACCTAATGAAAAACTGTTTTTT
CDR3 protein: CASSRRQAPNEKLFF

clone size: .
J gene: TRBJ2-7
V gene: TRBV6-4
D gene: TRBD1
CDR3 DNA: TGTGCCAGCAGTGACGGCAGGGGGCCCTACGAGCAGTACTTC
CDR3 protein: CASSDGRGPYEQYF

clone size: .
J gene: TRBJ2-5
V gene: TRBV7-9
D gene: TRBD1
CDR3 DNA: TGTGCCAGCAGCTTAGCGGCGACAGGGGGCATCTGGGAGACCCAGTACTTC
CDR3 protein: CASSLAATGGIWETQYF

clone size: .
J gene: TRBJ2-1
V gene: TRBV18
D gene: .
CDR3 DNA: TGTGCCAGCTCCCTTAGCGACTCCTACAATGAGCAGTTCTTC
CDR3 protein: CASSLSDSYNEQFF

clone size: .
J gene: TRBJ2-7
V gene: TRBV5-1
D gene: TRBD2
CDR3 DNA: TGCGCCAGCAGCTTGGAAGTAGCGGGGGTCGAGCAGTACTTC
CDR3 protein: CASSLEVAGVEQYF

clone size: few
J gene: TRBJ2-7
V gene: TRBV6-1
D gene: TRBD1
CDR3 DNA: TGTGCCAGCCTCCCGGGACAGGCAACCTACGAGCAGTACTTC
CDR3 protein: CASLPGQATYEQYF

clone size: .
J gene: TRBJ2-4
V gene: TRBV19
D gene: TRBD2
CDR3 DNA: TGTGCCAGTAGTACTGGGACTAGCGGGGGCCGGGACATTCAGTACTTC
CDR3 protein: CASSTGTSGGRDIQYF

clone size: .
J gene: TRBJ2-2
V gene: TRBV27
D gene: TRBD1
CDR3 DNA: TGTGCCAGCAGCCCCCGGAATTTGTGGCAGGGGGCTAACGGGGAGCTGTTTTTT
CDR3 protein: CASSPRNLWQGANGELFF

clone size: .
J gene: TRBJ2-5
V gene: TRBV28
D gene: .
CDR3 DNA: TGTGCCAGCGTCCAGGGACAAGAGACCCAGTACTTC
CDR3 protein: CASVQGQETQYF

clone size: .
J gene: TRBJ2-2
V gene: TRBV5-1
D gene: .
CDR3 DNA: TGCGCCAGCAGCTTACCGCCCCCTCAGGGTAACACCGGGGAGCTGTTTTTT
CDR3 protein: CASSLPPPQGNTGELFF

clone size: .
J gene: TRBJ1-5
V gene: TRBV29-1
D gene: TRBD1
CDR3 DNA: TGCAGCGTTGGGTTAACAGGGGCGGATCAGCCCCAGCATTTT
CDR3 protein: CSVGLTGADQPQHF

clone size: .
J gene: TRBJ2-5
V gene: TRBV5-1
D gene: TRBD1
CDR3 DNA: TGCGCCAGCAGCCCTGGGGACAGGCAAGAGACCCAGTACTTC
CDR3 protein: CASSPGDRQETQYF

clone size: .
J gene: TRBJ2-5
V gene: TRBV2
D gene: TRBD2
CDR3 DNA: TGTGCCAAAAGGACTAGCCAAGAGACCCAGTACTTC
CDR3 protein: CAKRTSQETQYF

clone size: .
J gene: TRBJ1-2
V gene: TRBV5-4
D gene: TRBD1
CDR3 DNA: TGTGCCAGCAGCACCGGACAGGCTGACTATGGCTACACCTTC
CDR3 protein: CASSTGQADYGYTF

clone size: .
J gene: TRBJ1-6
V gene: TRBV6-1
D gene: TRBD1
CDR3 DNA: TGTGCCATCTCGCAGGGACAGGGTTCGTCACCCCTCCACTTT
CDR3 protein: CAISQGQGSSPLHF

clone size: .
J gene: TRBJ1-2
V gene: TRBV15
D gene: TRBD1
CDR3 DNA: TGTGCCACTGCCGGGGACAGGGGGACAGGTGGCTACACCTTC
CDR3 protein: CATAGDRGTGGYTF

clone size: many
J gene: TRBJ1-2
V gene: TRBV10-3
D gene: .
CDR3 DNA: TGTGCCATCAGCCTGACAGGAGGTAACTATGGCTACACCTTC
CDR3 protein: CAISLTGGNYGYTF

clone size: .
J gene: TRBJ1-1
V gene: TRBV7-3
D gene: TRBD1
CDR3 DNA: TGTGCCAGCAGCTTAGGGACAGGGTTGAACACTGAAGCTTTCTTT
CDR3 protein: CASSLGTGLNTEAFF